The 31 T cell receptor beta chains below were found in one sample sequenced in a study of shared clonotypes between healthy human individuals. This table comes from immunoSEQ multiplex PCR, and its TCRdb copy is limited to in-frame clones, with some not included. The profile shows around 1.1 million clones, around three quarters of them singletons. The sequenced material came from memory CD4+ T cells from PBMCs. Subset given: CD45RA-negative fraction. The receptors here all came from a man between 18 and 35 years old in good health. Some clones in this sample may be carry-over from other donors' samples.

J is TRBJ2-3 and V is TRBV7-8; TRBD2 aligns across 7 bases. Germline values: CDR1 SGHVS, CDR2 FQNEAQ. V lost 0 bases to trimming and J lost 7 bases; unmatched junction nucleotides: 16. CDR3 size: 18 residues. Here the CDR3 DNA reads TGTGCCAGCAGCTTAGCCGACAGCGGGACTGGATTGAGCTATACGCAGTATTTT. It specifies CASSLADSGTGLSYTQYF.

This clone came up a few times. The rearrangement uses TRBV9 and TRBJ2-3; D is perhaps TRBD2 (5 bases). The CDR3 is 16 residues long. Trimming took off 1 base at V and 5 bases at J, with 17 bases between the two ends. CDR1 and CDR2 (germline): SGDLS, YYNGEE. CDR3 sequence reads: CASSVKSRGPGDTQYF. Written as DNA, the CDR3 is TGTGCCAGCAGCGTAAAATCCCGGGGTCCCGGAGATACGCAGTATTTT.

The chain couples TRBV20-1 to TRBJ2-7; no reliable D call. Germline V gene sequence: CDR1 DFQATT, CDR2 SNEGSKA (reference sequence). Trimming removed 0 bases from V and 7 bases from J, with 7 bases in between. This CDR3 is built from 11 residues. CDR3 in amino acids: CSARENVEQYF. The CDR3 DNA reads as TGCAGTGCTAGAGAGAATGTTGAGCAGTACTTC.

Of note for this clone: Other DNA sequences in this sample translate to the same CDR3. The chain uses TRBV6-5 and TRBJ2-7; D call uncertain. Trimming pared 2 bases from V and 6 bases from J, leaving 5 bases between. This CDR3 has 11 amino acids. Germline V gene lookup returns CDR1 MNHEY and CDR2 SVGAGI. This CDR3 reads CASSYLAEQYF. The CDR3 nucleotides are TGTGCCAGCAGTTACCTCGCCGAGCAGTACTTC.

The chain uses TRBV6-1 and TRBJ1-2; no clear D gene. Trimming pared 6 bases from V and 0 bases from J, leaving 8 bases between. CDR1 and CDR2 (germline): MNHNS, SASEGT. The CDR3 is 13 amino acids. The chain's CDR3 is CASSPTSNYGYTF. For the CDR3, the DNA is TGTGCCAGCAGCCCGACATCTAACTATGGCTACACCTTC.

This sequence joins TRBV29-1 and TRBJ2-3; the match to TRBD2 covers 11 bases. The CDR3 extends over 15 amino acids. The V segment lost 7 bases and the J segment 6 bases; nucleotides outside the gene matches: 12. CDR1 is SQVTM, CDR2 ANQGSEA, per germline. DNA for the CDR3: TGCAGCGCCGCCGGTTTAGCGGGAGGGTCTGATACGCAGTATTTT. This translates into CSAAGLAGGSDTQYF.

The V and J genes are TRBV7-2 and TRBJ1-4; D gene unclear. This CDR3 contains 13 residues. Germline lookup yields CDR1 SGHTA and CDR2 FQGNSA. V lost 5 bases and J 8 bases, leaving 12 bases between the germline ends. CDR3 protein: CASSPRREEKLFF. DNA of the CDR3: TGTGCCAGCAGCCCGAGACGGGAGGAAAAACTGTTTTTT.

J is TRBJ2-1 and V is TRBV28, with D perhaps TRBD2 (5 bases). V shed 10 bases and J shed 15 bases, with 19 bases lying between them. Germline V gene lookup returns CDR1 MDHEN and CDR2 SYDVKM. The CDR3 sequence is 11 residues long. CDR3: CATNGGAAMFF. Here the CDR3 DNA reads TGTGCCACGAACGGAGGCGCGGCTATGTTCTTC.

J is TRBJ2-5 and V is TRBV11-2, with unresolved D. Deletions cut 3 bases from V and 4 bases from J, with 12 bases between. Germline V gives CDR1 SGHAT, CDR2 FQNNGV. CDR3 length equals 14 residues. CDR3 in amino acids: CASSFSAGVETQYF. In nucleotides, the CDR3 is TGTGCCAGCAGCTTTAGTGCTGGGGTAGAGACCCAGTACTTC.

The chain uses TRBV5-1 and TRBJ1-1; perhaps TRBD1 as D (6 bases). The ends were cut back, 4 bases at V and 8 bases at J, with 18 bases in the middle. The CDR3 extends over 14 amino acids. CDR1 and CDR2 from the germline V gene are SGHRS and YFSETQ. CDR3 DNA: TGCGCCAGCAGCCCGGGGGCGGGGTGGCAGGAAGCTTTCTTT. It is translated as CASSPGAGWQEAFF. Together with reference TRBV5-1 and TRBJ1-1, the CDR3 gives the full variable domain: KAGVTQTPRYLIKTRGQQVTLSCSPISGHRSVSWYQQTPGQGLQFLFEYFSETQRNKGNFPGRFSGRQFSNSRSEMNVSTLELGDSALYLCASSPGAGWQEAFFGQGTRLTVV.

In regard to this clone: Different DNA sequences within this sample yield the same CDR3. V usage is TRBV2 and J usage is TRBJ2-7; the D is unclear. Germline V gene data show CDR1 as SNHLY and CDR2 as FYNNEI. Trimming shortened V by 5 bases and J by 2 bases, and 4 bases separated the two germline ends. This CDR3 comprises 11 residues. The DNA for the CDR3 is TGTGCCAGCAGTCCAGCCTACGAGCAGTACTTC. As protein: CASSPAYEQYF.

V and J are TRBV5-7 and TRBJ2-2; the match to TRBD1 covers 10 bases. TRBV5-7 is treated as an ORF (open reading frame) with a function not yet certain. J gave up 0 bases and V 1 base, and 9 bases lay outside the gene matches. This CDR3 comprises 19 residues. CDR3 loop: CASSLRQGALYANTGELFF. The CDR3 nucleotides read TGTGCCAGCAGCTTGCGACAGGGGGCCTTATACGCGAACACCGGGGAGCTGTTTTTT.

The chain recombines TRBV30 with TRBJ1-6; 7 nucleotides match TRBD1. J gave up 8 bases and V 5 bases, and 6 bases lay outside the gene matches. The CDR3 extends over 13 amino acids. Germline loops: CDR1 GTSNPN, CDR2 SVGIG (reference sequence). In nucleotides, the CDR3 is TGTGCCTGGGGACAGGAGAAGGATTCACCCCTCCACTTT. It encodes CAWGQEKDSPLHF.

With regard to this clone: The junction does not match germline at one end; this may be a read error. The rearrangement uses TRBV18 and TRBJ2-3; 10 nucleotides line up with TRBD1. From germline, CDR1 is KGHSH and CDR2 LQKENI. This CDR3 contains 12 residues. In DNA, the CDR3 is TGTGCCAGCCGATCACAAAGGACAGGGGGGCATTTT. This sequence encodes CASRSQRTGGHF. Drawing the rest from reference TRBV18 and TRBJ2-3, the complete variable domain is NAGVMQNPRHLVRRRGQEARLRCSPMKGHSHVYWYRQLPEEGLKFMVYLQKENIIDESGMPKERFSAEFPKEGPSILRIQQVVRGDSAAYFCASRSQRTGGHFGPGTRLTVL.

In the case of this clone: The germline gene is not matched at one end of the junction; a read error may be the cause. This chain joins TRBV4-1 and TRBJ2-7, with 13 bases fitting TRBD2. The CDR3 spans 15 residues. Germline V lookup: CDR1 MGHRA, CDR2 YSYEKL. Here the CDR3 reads CASSQGSGGLAGEDF. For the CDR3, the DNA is TGCGCCAGCAGCCAAGGAAGTGGAGGACTAGCGGGAGAAGACTTC.

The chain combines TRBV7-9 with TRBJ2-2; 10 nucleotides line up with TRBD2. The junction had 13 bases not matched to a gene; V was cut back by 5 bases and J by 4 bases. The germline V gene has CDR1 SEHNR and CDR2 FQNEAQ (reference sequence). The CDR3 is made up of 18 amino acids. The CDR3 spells CASSQVAGGTRGTGELFF. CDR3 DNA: TGTGCCAGCAGCCAGGTAGCGGGAGGTACCCGAGGCACCGGGGAGCTGTTTTTT. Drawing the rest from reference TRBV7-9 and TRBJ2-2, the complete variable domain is DTGVSQNPRHKITKRGQNVTFRCDPISEHNRLYWYRQTLGQGPEFLTYFQNEAQLEKSRLLSDRFSAERPKGSFSTLEIQRTEQGDSAMYLCASSQVAGGTRGTGELFFGEGSRLTVL.

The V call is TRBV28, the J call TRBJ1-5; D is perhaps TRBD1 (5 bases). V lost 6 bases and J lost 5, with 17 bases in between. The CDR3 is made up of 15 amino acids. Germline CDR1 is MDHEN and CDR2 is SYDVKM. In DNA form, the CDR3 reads TGTGCCAGCAGCCGAGACTCCGGGACGCATCAGCCCCAGCATTTT. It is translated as CASSRDSGTHQPQHF.

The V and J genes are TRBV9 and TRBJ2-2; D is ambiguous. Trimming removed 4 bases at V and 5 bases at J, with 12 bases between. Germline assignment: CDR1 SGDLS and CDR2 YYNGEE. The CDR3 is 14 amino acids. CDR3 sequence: CASSRVEWTGELFF. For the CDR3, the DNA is TGTGCCAGCAGCAGGGTTGAGTGGACCGGGGAGCTGTTTTTT.

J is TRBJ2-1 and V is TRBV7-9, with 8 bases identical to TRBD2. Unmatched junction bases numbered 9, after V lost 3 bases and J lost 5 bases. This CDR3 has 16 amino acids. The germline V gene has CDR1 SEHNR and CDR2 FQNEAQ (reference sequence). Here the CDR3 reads CASSLSLAGTDNEQFF. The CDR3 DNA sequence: TGTGCCAGCAGCTTGAGCTTAGCGGGAACAGACAATGAGCAGTTCTTC.

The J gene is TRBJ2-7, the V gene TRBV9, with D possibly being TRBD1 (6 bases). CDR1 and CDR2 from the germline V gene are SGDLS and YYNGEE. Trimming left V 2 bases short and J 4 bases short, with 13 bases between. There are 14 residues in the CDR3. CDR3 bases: TGTGCCAGCAGCGTCTACCCCCAGGGGTACGAGCAGTACTTC. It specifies CASSVYPQGYEQYF.

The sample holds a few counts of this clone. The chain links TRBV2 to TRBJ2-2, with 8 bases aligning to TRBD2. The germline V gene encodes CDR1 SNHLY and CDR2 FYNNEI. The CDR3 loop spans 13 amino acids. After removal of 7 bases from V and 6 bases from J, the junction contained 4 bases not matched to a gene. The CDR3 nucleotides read TGTGCCAGCAAGCGGGAGAGGTCCGGGGAGCTGTTTTTT. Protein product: CASKRERSGELFF.

The CDR3 protein is CASSIGALNNQPQHF. The CDR3, as DNA: TGTGCCAGTAGTATAGGCGCGCTTAACAATCAGCCCCAGCATTTT. This rearrangement joins TRBV19 to TRBJ1-5, with D unclear. Germline-derived CDR1 and CDR2 are LNHDA and SQIVND (reference sequence). Trimming removed 1 base at V and 3 bases at J, with 10 bases between. The CDR3 runs to 15 residues.

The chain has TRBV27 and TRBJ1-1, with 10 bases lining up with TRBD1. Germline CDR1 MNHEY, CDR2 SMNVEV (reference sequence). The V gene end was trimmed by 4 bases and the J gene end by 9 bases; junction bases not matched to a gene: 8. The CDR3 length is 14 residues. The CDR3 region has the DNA TGTGCCAGCAGTTCCTATGGACAGGGGGAAAAAGCTTTCTTT. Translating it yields CASSSYGQGEKAFF.

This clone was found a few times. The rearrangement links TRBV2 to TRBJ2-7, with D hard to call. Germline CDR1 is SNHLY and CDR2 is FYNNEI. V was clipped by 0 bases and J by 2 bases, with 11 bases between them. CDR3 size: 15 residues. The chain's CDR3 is CASSEARSSAYEQYF. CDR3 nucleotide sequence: TGTGCCAGCAGTGAAGCGCGCTCTTCGGCCTACGAGCAGTACTTC.

CDR3 region: CASSLQGTSRGYTF. The CDR3 DNA reads TGCGCCAGCAGCTTGCAGGGAACCTCGAGGGGCTACACCTTC. V is TRBV5-1 and J is TRBJ1-2; a weak D match, TRBD1 (5 bases). CDR3 size: 14 residues. Trimming shortened V by 1 base and J by 8 bases, and 15 bases separated the two germline ends. Per germline, CDR1 SGHRS and CDR2 YFSETQ. Supplemented by reference TRBV5-1 and TRBJ1-2, the full variable domain reads KAGVTQTPRYLIKTRGQQVTLSCSPISGHRSVSWYQQTPGQGLQFLFEYFSETQRNKGNFPGRFSGRQFSNSRSEMNVSTLELGDSALYLCASSLQGTSRGYTFGSGTRLTVV.

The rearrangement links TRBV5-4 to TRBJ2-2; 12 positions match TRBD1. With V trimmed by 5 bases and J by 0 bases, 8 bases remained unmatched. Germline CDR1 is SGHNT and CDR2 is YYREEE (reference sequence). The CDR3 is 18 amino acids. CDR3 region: CASRSGQGAIPNTGELFF. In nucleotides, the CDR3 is TGTGCCAGCAGGTCGGGACAGGGGGCGATTCCGAACACCGGGGAGCTGTTTTTT.

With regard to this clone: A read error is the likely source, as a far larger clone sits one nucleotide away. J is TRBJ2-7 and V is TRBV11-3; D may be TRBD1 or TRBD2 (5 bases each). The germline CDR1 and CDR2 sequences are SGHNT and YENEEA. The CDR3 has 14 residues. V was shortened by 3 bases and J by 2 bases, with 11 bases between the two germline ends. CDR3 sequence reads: CASSLGDGTYEQYF. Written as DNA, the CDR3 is TGTGCCAGCAGCTTGGGGGACGGGACCTACGAGCAGTACTTC.

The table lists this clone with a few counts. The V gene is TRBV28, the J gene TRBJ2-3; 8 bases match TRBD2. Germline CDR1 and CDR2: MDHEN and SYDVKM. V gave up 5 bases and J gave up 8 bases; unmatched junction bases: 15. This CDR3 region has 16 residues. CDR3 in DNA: TGTGCCAGCAGTCCGCCCGGGGCGGGAGGCCCGACTACGCAGTATTTT. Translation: CASSPPGAGGPTTQYF.

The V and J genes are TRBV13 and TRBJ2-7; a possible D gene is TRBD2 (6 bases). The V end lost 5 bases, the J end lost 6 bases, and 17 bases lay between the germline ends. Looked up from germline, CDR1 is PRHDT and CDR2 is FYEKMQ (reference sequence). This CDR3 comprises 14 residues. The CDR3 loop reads CASSGGLPGSEQYF. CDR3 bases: TGTGCCAGCAGCGGGGGACTTCCCGGGAGCGAGCAGTACTTC. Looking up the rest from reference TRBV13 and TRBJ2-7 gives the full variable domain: AAGVIQSPRHLIKEKRETATLKCYPIPRHDTVYWYQQGPGQDPQFLISFYEKMQSDKGSIPDRFSAQQFSDYHSELNMSSLELGDSALYFCASSGGLPGSEQYFGPGTRLTVT.

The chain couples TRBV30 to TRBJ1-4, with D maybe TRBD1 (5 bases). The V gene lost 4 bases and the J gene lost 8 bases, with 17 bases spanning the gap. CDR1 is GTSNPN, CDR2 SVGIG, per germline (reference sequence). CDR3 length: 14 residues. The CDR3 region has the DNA TGTGCCTGGACCCCACCGCCGTGGGGGGAAAAACTGTTTTTT. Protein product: CAWTPPPWGEKLFF.

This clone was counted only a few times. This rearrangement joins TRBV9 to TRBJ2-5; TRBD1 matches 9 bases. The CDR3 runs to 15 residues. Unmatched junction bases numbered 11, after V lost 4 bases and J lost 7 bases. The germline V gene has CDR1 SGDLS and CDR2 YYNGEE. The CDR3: CASSLGQGQHGTQYF. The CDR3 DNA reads TGTGCCAGCAGCCTCGGACAGGGGCAACATGGGACCCAGTACTTC.